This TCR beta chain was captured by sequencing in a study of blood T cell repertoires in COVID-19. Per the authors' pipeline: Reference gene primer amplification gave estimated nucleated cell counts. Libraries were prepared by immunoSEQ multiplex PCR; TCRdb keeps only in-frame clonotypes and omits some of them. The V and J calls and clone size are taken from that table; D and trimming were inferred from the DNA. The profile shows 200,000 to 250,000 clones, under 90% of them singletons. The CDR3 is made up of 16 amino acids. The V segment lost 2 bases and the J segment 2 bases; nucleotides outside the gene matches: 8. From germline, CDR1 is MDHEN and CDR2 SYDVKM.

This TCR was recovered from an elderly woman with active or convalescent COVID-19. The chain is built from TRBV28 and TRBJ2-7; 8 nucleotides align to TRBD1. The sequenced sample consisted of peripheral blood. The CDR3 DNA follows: TGTGCCAGCAGTTTAAAACTCAGGACAGGGACCTACGAGCAGTACTTC. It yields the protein CASSLKLRTGTYEQYF.